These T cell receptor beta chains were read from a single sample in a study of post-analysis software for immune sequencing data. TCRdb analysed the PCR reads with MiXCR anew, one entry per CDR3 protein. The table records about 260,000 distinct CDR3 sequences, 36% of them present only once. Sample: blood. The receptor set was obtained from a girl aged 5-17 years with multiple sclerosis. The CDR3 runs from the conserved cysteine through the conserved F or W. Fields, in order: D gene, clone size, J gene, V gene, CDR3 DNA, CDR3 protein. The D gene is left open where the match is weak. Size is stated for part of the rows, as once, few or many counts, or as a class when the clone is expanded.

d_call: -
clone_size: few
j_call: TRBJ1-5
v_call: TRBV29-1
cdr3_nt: TGCAGCGTTGAAGTGAGGTTGGGGGCCCAGCATTTT
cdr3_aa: CSVEVRLGAQHF

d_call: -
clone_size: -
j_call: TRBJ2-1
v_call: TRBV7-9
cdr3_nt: TGTGCCAGCAGCTTATTGCCGGGACACCGTGACAATGAGCAGTTCTTC
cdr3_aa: CASSLLPGHRDNEQFF

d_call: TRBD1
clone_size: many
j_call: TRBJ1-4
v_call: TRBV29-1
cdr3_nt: TGCAGCGTTACCGGGACAGGGGCTGAAAAACTGTTTTTT
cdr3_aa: CSVTGTGAEKLFF

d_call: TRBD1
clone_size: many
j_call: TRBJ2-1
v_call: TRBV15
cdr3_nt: TGTGCCACCAGCAGTAACAGGGGACGGCAGTTCTTC
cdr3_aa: CATSSNRGRQFF

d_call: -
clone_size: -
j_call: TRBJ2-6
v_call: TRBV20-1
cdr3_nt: TGCAGTGCTAGATTTGGGGACTCTGGGGCCAACGTCCTGACTTTC
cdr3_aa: CSARFGDSGANVLTF

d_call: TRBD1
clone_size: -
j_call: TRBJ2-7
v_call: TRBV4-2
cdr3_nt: TGTGCCAGCAGCCAAGATAGGGACAGCCCCTCCTACGAGCAGTACTTC
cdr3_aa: CASSQDRDSPSYEQYF

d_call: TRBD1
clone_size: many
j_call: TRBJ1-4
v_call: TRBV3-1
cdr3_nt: TGTGCCAGCAGCCCCGGGACAGGTGAAAAACTGTTTTTT
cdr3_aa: CASSPGTGEKLFF

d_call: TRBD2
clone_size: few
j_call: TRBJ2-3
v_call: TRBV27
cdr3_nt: TGTGCCAGCAGGCGGGGGGGCCGGTCTGATACGCAGTATTTT
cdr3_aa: CASRRGGRSDTQYF

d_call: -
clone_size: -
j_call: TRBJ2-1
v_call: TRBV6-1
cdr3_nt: TGTGCCGGCAGTGAAGCTGTAAGGGTTAGTGCCTACAATGAGCAGTTCTTC
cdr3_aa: CAGSEAVRVSAYNEQFF

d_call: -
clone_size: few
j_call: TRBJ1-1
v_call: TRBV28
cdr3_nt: TGTGCCAGTCCCAGCGGGAACACTGAAGCTTTCTTT
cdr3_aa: CASPSGNTEAFF

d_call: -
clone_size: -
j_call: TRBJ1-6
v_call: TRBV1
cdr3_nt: TGCACCAGCAGCCAAGAAGATGGATTGCAGGGTTCACCCCTCCACTTT
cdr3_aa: CTSSQEDGLQGSPLHF

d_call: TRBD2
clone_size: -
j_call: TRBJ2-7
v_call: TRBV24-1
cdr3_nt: TGTGCCACCAGTGATAGCGGGGGGAGCTCCTACAATGAGCAGTACTTC
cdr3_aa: CATSDSGGSSYNEQYF

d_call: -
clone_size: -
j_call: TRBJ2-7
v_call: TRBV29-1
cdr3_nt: TGCAGCGTTGCCGGGACCGGGGACGAGCAGTACTTC
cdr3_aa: CSVAGTGDEQYF

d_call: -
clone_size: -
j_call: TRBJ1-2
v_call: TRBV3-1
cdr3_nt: TGTGCCAGCAGCCAAGGTTCAGGCAGGAACAACTATGGCTACACCTTC
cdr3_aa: CASSQGSGRNNYGYTF

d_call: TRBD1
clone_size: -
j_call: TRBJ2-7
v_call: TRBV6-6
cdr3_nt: TGTGCCAGCGCCCGGGACAGTCGTGGGTCCGAGCAGTACTTC
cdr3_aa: CASARDSRGSEQYF

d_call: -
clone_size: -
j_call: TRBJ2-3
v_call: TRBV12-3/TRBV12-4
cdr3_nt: TGTGCCAGCAGTTCAGCGGTATCTAGCACAGATACGCAGTATTTT
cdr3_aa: CASSSAVSSTDTQYF

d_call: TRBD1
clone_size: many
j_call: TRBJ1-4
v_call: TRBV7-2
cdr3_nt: TGTGCCAGCAATCACAGGGGACAGGATGAAAAACTGTTTTTT
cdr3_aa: CASNHRGQDEKLFF

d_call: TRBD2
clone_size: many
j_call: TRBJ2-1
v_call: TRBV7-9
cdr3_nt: TGTGCCAGCAGCCATGGACTAGCGGGAGGAAATGAGCAGTTCTTC
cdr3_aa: CASSHGLAGGNEQFF

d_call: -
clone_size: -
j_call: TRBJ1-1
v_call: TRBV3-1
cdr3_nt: TGTGCCAGCAGCCAAGCCCTGCCAGGGAGAGGAGGAAGCACTGAAGCTTTCTTT
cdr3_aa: CASSQALPGRGGSTEAFF

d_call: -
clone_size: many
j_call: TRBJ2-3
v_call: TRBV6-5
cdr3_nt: TGTGCCAGCAGTCTTGGACGGACTAGCACAGATACGCAGTATTTT
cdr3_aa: CASSLGRTSTDTQYF

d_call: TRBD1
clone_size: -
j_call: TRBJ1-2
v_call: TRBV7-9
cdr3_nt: TGTGCCAGCAGCGTATACGACAGGGGGCGCGGCTATGGCTACACCTTC
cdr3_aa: CASSVYDRGRGYGYTF

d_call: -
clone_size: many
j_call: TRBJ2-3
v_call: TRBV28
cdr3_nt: TGTGCCAGCAGTTTACCGGGCCCTAGCACAGATACGCAGTATTTT
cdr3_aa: CASSLPGPSTDTQYF

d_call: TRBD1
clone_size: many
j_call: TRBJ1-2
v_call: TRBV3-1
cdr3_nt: TGTGCCAGCAGCCAAGCCGACAGGGGGCTAGGGTATGGCTACACCTTC
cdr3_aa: CASSQADRGLGYGYTF

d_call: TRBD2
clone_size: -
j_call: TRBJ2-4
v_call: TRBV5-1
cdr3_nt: TGCGCCAGCAGCTCAGGACTAGCGGGAGGGACAGCCAAAAACATTCAGTACTTC
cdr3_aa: CASSSGLAGGTAKNIQYF

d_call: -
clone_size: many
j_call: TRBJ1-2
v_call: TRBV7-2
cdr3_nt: TGTGCCAGCAGCTTAGTCTTCCTCGGGCCCTATGGCTACACCTTC
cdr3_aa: CASSLVFLGPYGYTF

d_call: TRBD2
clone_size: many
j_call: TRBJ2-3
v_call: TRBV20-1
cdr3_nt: TGCAGTGCGCCGCTAGCGGGGCTCACAGATACGCAGTATTTT
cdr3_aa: CSAPLAGLTDTQYF

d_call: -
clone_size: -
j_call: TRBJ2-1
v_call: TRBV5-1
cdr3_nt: TGCGCCAGCAGCTTGGCCTCTCCGGCGAGCTCCTACAATGAGCAGTTCTTC
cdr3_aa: CASSLASPASSYNEQFF

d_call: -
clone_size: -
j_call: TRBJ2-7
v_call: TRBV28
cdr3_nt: TGTGCCAGCAGTTTGTCTGGCGGACTCCGCTCCTACGAGCAGTACTTC
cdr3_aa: CASSLSGGLRSYEQYF

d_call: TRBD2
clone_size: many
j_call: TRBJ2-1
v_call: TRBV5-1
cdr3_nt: TGCGCCAGCAGAAGGCGGGAGGGTTTCAATGAGCAGTTCTTC
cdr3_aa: CASRRREGFNEQFF